One sample yielded the 15 T cell receptor beta chains listed below, sequenced in a study of shared T cell receptors in the human thymus. Measured with immunoSEQ multiplex PCR; TCRdb has only the in-frame clones, and not every one. The sample records some 400,000 clones, about 95% being singletons. The sample was thymocytes. These receptor sequences come from a human donor.

This chain links TRBV29-1 with TRBJ2-1, with 14 bases identical to TRBD2. This CDR3 is built from 15 residues. Looked up from germline, CDR1 is SQVTM and CDR2 is ANQGSEA. The trim removed 5 bases at V and 13 bases at J, leaving 13 bases unmatched. The CDR3 nucleotides are TGCAGCGTTCCCAACGGGACTAGCGGGAGAAAGGTCCAGTTCTTC. Its protein product is CSVPNGTSGRKVQFF.

This clone was detected only once. This chain links TRBV7-2 with TRBJ1-2; TRBD1 aligns across 7 bases. Trimming cost V 4 bases and J 0 bases; bases outside gene matches: 2. CDR1 is SGHTA and CDR2 is FQGNSA in the germline V gene. The CDR3 spans 14 residues. As DNA, the CDR3 is TGTGCCAGCAGCTCGACAGGGACTAACTATGGCTACACCTTC. It codes for CASSSTGTNYGYTF.

The rearrangement joins TRBV7-9 to TRBJ1-1; D is uncertain. Germline lookup yields CDR1 SEHNR and CDR2 FQNEAQ (reference sequence). This CDR3 is 12 amino acids long. Trimming stripped 5 bases from V and 4 bases from J, with 8 bases between. CDR3 in DNA: TGTGCCAGCAGCCACAGAACCACTGAAGCTTTCTTT. It codes for CASSHRTTEAFF.

The V gene is TRBV5-4, the J gene TRBJ1-1; D remains ambiguous. CDR3 length: 12 amino acids. V was clipped by 2 bases and J by 1 base, with 3 bases between them. Germline CDR1 and CDR2: SGHNT and YYREEE (reference sequence). The CDR3 nucleotides read TGTGCCAGCAGCTTTACGAACACTGAAGCTTTCTTT. This codes for CASSFTNTEAFF.

The genes are TRBV28 and TRBJ2-1; 14 nucleotides agree with TRBD2. The CDR3 sequence is 16 residues long. Germline CDR1 MDHEN, CDR2 SYDVKM. The trim removed 6 bases at V and 4 bases at J, leaving 5 bases unmatched. The DNA of the CDR3 is TGTGCCAGCAGCCCTGGGACTAGCGGGAGATACAATGAGCAGTTCTTC. It is translated as CASSPGTSGRYNEQFF.

The chain recombines TRBV28 with TRBJ1-1; perhaps TRBD1 as D (5 bases). Trimming removed 7 bases at V and 0 bases at J, with 15 bases between. Germline V gene sequence: CDR1 MDHEN, CDR2 SYDVKM. The CDR3 is made up of 15 amino acids. CDR3 amino acids: CASITSGSMNTEAFF. In DNA, the CDR3 is TGTGCCAGCATTACTTCAGGGTCCATGAACACTGAAGCTTTCTTT.

The chain combines TRBV4-2 with TRBJ2-7; the match to TRBD2 covers 12 bases. Germline V lookup: CDR1 LGHNA, CDR2 YNFKEQ. This CDR3 is built from 18 residues. V gave up 1 base and J gave up 3 bases; unmatched junction bases: 10. CDR3 amino acids: CASSQGETSGSLGYEQYF. DNA of the CDR3: TGTGCCAGCAGCCAAGGAGAGACTAGCGGGAGTTTAGGCTACGAGCAGTACTTC.

The V and J genes are TRBV7-2 and TRBJ2-1; 13 bases fit TRBD2. There are 15 residues in the CDR3. After removal of 5 bases from V and 8 bases from J, the junction contained 6 bases not matched to a gene. Germline CDR1 is SGHTA and CDR2 is FQGNSA. The CDR3 DNA is TGTGCCAGCAGCCCCGGGACTAGCGGGATCGATGAGCAGTTCTTC. Translated: CASSPGTSGIDEQFF. Looking up the rest from reference TRBV7-2 and TRBJ2-1 gives the full variable domain: GAGVSQSPSNKVTEKGKDVELRCDPISGHTALYWYRQSLGQGLEFLIYFQGNSAPDKSGLPSDRFSAERTGGSVSTLTIQRTQQEDSAVYLCASSPGTSGIDEQFFGPGTRLTVL.

J is TRBJ2-4 and V is TRBV7-2; the match to TRBD2 covers 11 bases. CDR3 length: 17 residues. The J segment lost 0 bases and the V segment lost 1 base, leaving 2 bases of the junction unmatched. CDR1 and CDR2 (germline): SGHTA, FQGNSA. The CDR3 sequence: CASSLEGLAVAKNIQYF. DNA of the CDR3: TGTGCCAGCAGCTTAGAGGGACTAGCGGTAGCCAAAAACATTCAGTACTTC.

This rearrangement joins TRBV5-1 to TRBJ2-5; 7 nucleotides agree with TRBD2. Germline V CDR1 and CDR2: SGHRS, YFSETQ. The CDR3 runs to 13 residues. V shed 3 bases and J 2 bases; nucleotides not matched to a gene: 1. The CDR3 DNA sequence: TGCGCCAGCAGCTCGGGACTACAAGAGACCCAGTACTTC. This gives the protein CASSSGLQETQYF. The full variable domain, its missing parts supplied by reference TRBV5-1 and TRBJ2-5, is KAGVTQTPRYLIKTRGQQVTLSCSPISGHRSVSWYQQTPGQGLQFLFEYFSETQRNKGNFPGRFSGRQFSNSRSEMNVSTLELGDSALYLCASSSGLQETQYFGPGTRLLVL.

This rearrangement joins TRBV7-2 to TRBJ2-1; TRBD2 matches at 9 bases. V shed 0 bases and J 3 bases; nucleotides not matched to a gene: 21. Germline CDR1 and CDR2: SGHTA and FQGNSA. The length of the CDR3 is 22 residues. As DNA, the CDR3 is TGTGCCAGCAGCTTAGCATGTATAGGACTTGTAGCGGGAGAATCGGACTACAATGAGCAGTTCTTC. Its translation: CASSLACIGLVAGESDYNEQFF.

This chain connects TRBV5-6 to TRBJ2-1; 10 nucleotides align to TRBD1. The CDR3 extends over 14 amino acids. CDR1 SGHDT and CDR2 YYEEEE come from the germline V gene. Trimming removed 6 bases from V and 5 bases from J; junction bases left unmatched: 5. The CDR3 DNA reads TGTGCCAGCAAAACCGGGACAGGGGACAATGAGCAGTTCTTC. Its protein product is CASKTGTGDNEQFF.

The table lists this clone with a count of one. This chain joins TRBV19 and TRBJ2-3; D is unclear. The CDR3 consists of 14 residues. V was clipped by 1 base and J by 0 bases, with 5 bases between them. Germline V gives CDR1 LNHDA, CDR2 SQIVND (reference sequence). This CDR3 is CASSIARSTDTQYF. CDR3 DNA sequence: TGTGCCAGTAGTATAGCCCGGAGCACAGATACGCAGTATTTT.

This clone was found once. J is TRBJ1-2 and V is TRBV27, with D unclear. The germline gives CDR1 MNHEY, CDR2 SMNVEV (reference sequence). V was pared by 0 bases and J by 8 bases, with 10 bases between. The CDR3 runs to 13 residues. The CDR3 region has the DNA TGTGCCAGCAGTTTATCAGAAACTCGGGGCTACACCTTC. Its protein product is CASSLSETRGYTF.

The rearrangement joins TRBV5-6 to TRBJ2-1, with 12 positions matching TRBD2. The CDR3 sequence is 15 residues long. The V gene end was trimmed by 4 bases and the J gene end by 7 bases; junction bases not matched to a gene: 6. Germline loops: CDR1 SGHDT, CDR2 YYEEEE. The CDR3: CASSIGLAGINEQFF. The CDR3 nucleotides are TGTGCCAGCAGCATCGGACTAGCGGGAATAAATGAGCAGTTCTTC.